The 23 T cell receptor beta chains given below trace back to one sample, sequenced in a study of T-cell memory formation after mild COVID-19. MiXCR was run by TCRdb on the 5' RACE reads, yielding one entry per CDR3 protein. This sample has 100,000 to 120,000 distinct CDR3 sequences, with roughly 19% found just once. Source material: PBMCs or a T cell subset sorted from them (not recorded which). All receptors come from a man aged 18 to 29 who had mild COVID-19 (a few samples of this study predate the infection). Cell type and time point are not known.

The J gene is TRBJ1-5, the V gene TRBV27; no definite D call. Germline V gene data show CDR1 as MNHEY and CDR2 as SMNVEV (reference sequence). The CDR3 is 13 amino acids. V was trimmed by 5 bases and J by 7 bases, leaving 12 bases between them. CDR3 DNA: TGTGCCAGCAGTCCCCTCCGGAGGCAGCCCCAGCATTTT. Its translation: CASSPLRRQPQHF.

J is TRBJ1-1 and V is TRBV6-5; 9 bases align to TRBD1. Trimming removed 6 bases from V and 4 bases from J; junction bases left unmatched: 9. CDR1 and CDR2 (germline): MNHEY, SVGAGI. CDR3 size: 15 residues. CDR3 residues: CASRPGTGPGTEAFF. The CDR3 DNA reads TGTGCCAGCAGACCTGGGACAGGGCCGGGCACTGAAGCTTTCTTT.

CDR3 in amino acids: CASSLSGFHSNQPQHF. For the CDR3, the DNA is TGTGCCAGCAGCTTAAGCGGGTTCCATAGCAATCAGCCCCAGCATTTT. V usage is TRBV7-9 and J usage is TRBJ1-5; D remains ambiguous. Trimming removed 2 bases from V and 0 bases from J, with 11 bases in between. Germline-derived CDR1 and CDR2 are SEHNR and FQNEAQ (reference sequence). The CDR3 is 16 residues long.

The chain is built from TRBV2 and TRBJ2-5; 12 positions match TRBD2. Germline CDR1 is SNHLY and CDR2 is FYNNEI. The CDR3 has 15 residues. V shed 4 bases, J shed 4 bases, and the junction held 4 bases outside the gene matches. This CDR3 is CASSGGLAGLETQYF. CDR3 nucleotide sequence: TGTGCCAGCAGTGGAGGACTAGCGGGATTAGAGACCCAGTACTTC.

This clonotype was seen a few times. CDR3 in amino acids: CSASPGPSYEQYV. CDR3 DNA sequence: TGCAGTGCTAGTCCGGGACCGTCCTACGAGCAGTACGTC. V gene TRBV20-1 combines with J gene TRBJ2-7; either TRBD1 or TRBD2 may fit D (5 bases each). Per germline, CDR1 DFQATT and CDR2 SNEGSKA (reference sequence). V gave up 3 bases and J gave up 1 base, with 10 bases separating them. The CDR3 is made up of 13 amino acids.

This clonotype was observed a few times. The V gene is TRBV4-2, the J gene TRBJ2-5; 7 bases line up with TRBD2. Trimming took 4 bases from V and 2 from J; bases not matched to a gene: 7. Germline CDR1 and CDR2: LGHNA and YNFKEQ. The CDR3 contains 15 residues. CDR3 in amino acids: CASSLGIGGQETQYF. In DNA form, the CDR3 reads TGTGCCAGCAGCCTGGGTATCGGGGGGCAAGAGACCCAGTACTTC.

The CDR3 nucleotides are TGTGCCAGCAGTTACGGCCTAGCGGGGATCATCCAAGAGACCCAGTACTTC. It encodes CASSYGLAGIIQETQYF. The chain is built from TRBV6-2 or TRBV6-3 and TRBJ2-5; 9 nucleotides match TRBD2. V lost 2 bases, J lost 1 base, and 8 bases stayed unmatched. Per the germline V gene, CDR1 is MNHEY and CDR2 is SVGEGT. CDR3 size: 17 residues.

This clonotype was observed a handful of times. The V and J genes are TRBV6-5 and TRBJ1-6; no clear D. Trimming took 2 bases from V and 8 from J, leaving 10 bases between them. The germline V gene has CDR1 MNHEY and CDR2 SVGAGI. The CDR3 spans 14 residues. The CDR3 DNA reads TGTGCCAGCAGTTACCAGCCACAAGATTCACCCCTCCACTTT. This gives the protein CASSYQPQDSPLHF.

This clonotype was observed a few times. In DNA, the CDR3 is TGTGCCAGCAGCTTAGCCCCCTGGGACAGGGGTGGAGATACGCAGTATTTT. The encoded protein is CASSLAPWDRGGDTQYF. The chain is built from TRBV7-8 and TRBJ2-3; 10 bases map to TRBD1. Germline CDR1 reads SGHVS; CDR2 reads FQNEAQ. J lost 5 bases, V lost 0 bases, and 8 bases had no gene match. This CDR3 has 17 amino acids. Full variable domain (missing parts from reference TRBV7-8 and TRBJ2-3): GAGVSQSPRYKVAKRGQDVALRCDPISGHVSLFWYQQALGQGPEFLTYFQNEAQLDKSGLPSDRFFAERPEGSVSTLKIQRTQQEDSAVYLCASSLAPWDRGGDTQYFGPGTRLTVL.

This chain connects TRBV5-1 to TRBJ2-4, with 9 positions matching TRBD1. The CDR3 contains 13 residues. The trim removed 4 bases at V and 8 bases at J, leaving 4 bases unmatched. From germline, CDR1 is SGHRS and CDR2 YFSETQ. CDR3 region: CASSGTGSDIQYF. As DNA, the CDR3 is TGCGCCAGCAGCGGGACAGGGTCCGACATTCAGTACTTC.

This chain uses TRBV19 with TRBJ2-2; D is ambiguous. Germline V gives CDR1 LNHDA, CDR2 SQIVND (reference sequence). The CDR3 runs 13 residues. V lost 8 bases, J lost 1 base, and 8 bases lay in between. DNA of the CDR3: TGTGCCAGTGCGGCAGGGAACACCGGGGAGCTGTTTTTT. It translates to CASAAGNTGELFF.

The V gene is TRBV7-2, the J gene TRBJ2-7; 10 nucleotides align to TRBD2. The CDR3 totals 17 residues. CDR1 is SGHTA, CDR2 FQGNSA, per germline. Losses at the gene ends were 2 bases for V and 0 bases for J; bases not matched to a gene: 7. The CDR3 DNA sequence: TGTGCCAGCAGCTTACCTGCACTAGCGGGGAGCTCCTACGAGCAGTACTTC. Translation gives CASSLPALAGSSYEQYF.

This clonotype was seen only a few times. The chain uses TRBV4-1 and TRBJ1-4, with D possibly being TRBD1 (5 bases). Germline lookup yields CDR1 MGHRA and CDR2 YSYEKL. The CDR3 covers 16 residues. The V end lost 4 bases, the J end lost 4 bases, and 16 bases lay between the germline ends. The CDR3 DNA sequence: TGCGCCAGCAGCCCTCCTCCGGGACTCTATAATGAAAAACTGTTTTTT. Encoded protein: CASSPPPGLYNEKLFF.

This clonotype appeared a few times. CDR3 sequence: CSGRGGTVNTEAFF. CDR3 nucleotides: TGCAGCGGGCGGGGGGGCACAGTAAACACTGAAGCTTTCTTT. The chain has TRBV29-1 and TRBJ1-1; TRBD1 might be the D (6 bases). Trimming shortened V by 7 bases and J by 2 bases, and 17 bases separated the two germline ends. This CDR3 contains 14 residues. Germline CDR1 and CDR2: SQVTM and ANQGSEA. The entire variable domain, with the rest obtained from reference TRBV29-1 and TRBJ1-1, is as follows: SAVISQKPSRDICQRGTSLTIQCQVDSQVTMMFWYRQQPGQSLTLIATANQGSEATYESGFVIDKFPISRPNLTFSTLTVSNMSPEDSSIYLCSGRGGTVNTEAFFGQGTRLTVV.

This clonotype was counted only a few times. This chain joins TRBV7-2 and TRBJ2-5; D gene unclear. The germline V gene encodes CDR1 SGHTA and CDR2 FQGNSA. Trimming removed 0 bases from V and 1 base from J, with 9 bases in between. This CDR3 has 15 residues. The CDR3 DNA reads TGTGCCAGCAGCTTAGCCCCCCTGTTCCAAGAGACCCAGTACTTC. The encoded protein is CASSLAPLFQETQYF.

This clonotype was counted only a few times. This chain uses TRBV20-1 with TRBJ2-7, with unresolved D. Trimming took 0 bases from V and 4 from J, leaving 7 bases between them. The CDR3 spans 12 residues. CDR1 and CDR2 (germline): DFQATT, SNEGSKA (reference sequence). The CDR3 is CSARDQFYEQYF. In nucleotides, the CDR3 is TGCAGTGCTAGAGATCAGTTTTACGAGCAGTACTTC.

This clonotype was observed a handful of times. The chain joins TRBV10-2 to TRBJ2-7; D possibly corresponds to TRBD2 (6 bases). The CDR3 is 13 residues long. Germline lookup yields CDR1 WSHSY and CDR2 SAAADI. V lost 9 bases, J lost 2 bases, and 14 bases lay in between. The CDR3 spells CASSRRETYEQYF. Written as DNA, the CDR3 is TGCGCCAGTTCTAGGCGGGAAACCTACGAGCAGTACTTC.

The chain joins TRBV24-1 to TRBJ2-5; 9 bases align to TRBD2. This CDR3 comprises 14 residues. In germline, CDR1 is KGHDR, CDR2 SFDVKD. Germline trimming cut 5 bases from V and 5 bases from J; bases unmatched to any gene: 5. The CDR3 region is CATSASGAQETQYF. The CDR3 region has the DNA TGTGCCACCAGTGCTAGCGGGGCCCAGGAGACCCAGTACTTC.

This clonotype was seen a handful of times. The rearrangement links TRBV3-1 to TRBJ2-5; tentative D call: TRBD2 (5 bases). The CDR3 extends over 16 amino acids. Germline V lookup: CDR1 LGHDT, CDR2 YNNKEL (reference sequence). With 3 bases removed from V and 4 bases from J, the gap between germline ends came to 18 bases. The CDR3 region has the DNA TGTGCCAGCAGCCAGGGAGTATCGACGCTGGGAGAGACCCAGTACTTC. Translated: CASSQGVSTLGETQYF.

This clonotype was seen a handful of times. This CDR3 is CASRLTPPDTQYF. In nucleotides, the CDR3 is TGTGCCAGCAGACTAACACCGCCAGATACGCAGTATTTT. This sequence joins TRBV5-5 and TRBJ2-3; no firm D call. V was trimmed by 5 bases and J by 4 bases, leaving 11 bases between them. CDR3 length equals 13 residues. Germline values: CDR1 SGHKS, CDR2 YYEKEE (reference sequence). The complete variable domain, with remaining parts taken from reference TRBV5-5 and TRBJ2-3, reads DAGVTQSPTHLIKTRGQQVTLRCSPISGHKSVSWYQQVLGQGPQFIFQYYEKEERGRGNFPDRFSARQFPNYSSELNVNALLLGDSALYLCASRLTPPDTQYFGPGTRLTVL.

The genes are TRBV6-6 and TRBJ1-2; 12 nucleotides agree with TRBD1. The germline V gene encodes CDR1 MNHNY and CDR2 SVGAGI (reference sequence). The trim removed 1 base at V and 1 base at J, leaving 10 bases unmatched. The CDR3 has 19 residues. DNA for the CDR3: TGTGCCAGCAGTTACTTGCGGGACAGGGGGCGGGTAGATAACTATGGCTACACCTTC. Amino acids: CASSYLRDRGRVDNYGYTF.

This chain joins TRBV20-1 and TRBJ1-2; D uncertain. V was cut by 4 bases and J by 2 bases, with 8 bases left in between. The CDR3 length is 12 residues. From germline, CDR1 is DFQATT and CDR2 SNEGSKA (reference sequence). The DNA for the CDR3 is TGCAGTGCTACGGGAAAAAACTATGGCTACACCTTC. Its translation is CSATGKNYGYTF.

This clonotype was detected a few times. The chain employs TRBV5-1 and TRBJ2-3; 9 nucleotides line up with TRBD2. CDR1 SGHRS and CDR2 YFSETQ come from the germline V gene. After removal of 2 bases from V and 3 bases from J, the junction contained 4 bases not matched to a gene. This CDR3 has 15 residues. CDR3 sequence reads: CASSFSGGLTDTQYF. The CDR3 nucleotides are TGCGCCAGCAGCTTTAGCGGGGGCCTGACAGATACGCAGTATTTT.